A single sample gave rise to the 27 T cell receptor beta chains below, sequenced in a study of regulatory T cells in long-lasting Graves disease. Time point: newly diagnosed GD, antithyroid drugs for less than 3 months. TCR sequences were obtained from RNA taken from PBMCs. CDR3 regions were amplified by Arm-PCR using iRepertoire HTBI primers to build TCR beta libraries. TCRdb processed the multiplex PCR reads anew with MiXCR; each CDR3 protein has one entry. The sample contains approximately 400,000 distinct CDR3 sequences, more than 13% of which appear only once. These same data were also listed under a study on T cells in Graves' hyperthyroidism and ophthalmopathy.

This sample comprised peripheral blood mononuclear cells (PBMCs), obtained at new diagnosis, from a patient treated with antithyroid drugs. Receptors were obtained from a woman aged 30 to 39 with Graves disease.

There are a few counts of this clonotype. This sequence joins TRBV9 and TRBJ1-1; tentative D call: TRBD1 (6 bases). Germline lookup yields CDR1 SGDLS and CDR2 YYNGEE. Deletions cut 6 bases from V and 0 bases from J, with 18 bases between. The CDR3 has 16 residues. CDR3 bases: TGTGCCAGCACCACGGGGGGCGGTTCAATGAACACTGAAGCTTTCTTT. Protein sequence: CASTTGGGSMNTEAFF.

This clonotype showed up many times. The chain has TRBV12-3 or TRBV12-4 and TRBJ2-1, with D possibly being TRBD1 (5 bases). The CDR3 sequence is 14 residues long. Trimming stripped 2 bases from V and 9 bases from J, with 14 bases between. The CDR3 sequence is CASSLQGWTPEQFF. The CDR3 bases are TGTGCCAGCAGTTTACAGGGATGGACGCCTGAGCAGTTCTTC.

The chain carries TRBV11-2 and TRBJ2-2, with 7 bases aligning to TRBD2. The CDR3 spans 17 residues. Germline V lookup: CDR1 SGHAT, CDR2 FQNNGV. The V segment lost 5 bases and the J segment 4 bases; nucleotides outside the gene matches: 13. CDR3 sequence: CASSRRSGAPLTGELFF. The CDR3 bases are TGTGCCAGCAGCCGCCGGAGCGGGGCCCCACTCACCGGGGAGCTGTTTTTT. Full variable domain (rest looked up from reference TRBV11-2 and TRBJ2-2): EAGVAQSPRYKIIEKRQSVAFWCNPISGHATLYWYQQILGQGPKLLIQFQNNGVVDDSQLPKDRFSAERLKGVDSTLKIQPAKLEDSAVYLCASSRRSGAPLTGELFFGEGSRLTVL.

The rearrangement uses TRBV4-1 and TRBJ1-5; TRBD1 might be the D (6 bases). This CDR3 is 16 amino acids long. V lost 3 bases to trimming and J lost 1 base, with 13 bases between them. CDR1 is MGHRA and CDR2 is YSYEKL in the germline V gene. CDR3 sequence: CASSHRQATSNQPQHF. DNA of the CDR3: TGCGCCAGCAGCCATCGACAGGCGACGAGCAATCAGCCCCAGCATTTT.

This clonotype was picked up many times. V and J are TRBV27 and TRBJ2-3; 8 nucleotides align to TRBD2. This CDR3 region has 16 residues. V was pared by 4 bases and J by 6 bases, with 12 bases of the junction left unmatched. CDR1 and CDR2 (germline): MNHEY, SMNVEV (reference sequence). DNA of the CDR3: TGTGCCAGCAGTTCGACCGGGACTAGGCCTATCGATACGCAGTATTTT. Translated, it gives CASSSTGTRPIDTQYF.

The CDR3 reads CASSLILTGVNEKLFF. CDR3 coding DNA: TGTGCCAGCAGTTTAATACTGACAGGGGTTAATGAAAAACTGTTTTTT. The chain recombines TRBV28 with TRBJ1-4; 8 bases fit TRBD1. The J segment lost 4 bases and the V segment lost 2 bases, leaving 6 bases of the junction unmatched. CDR3 length: 16 amino acids. From germline, CDR1 is MDHEN and CDR2 SYDVKM.

This clonotype has more than one count but fewer than ten. V and J are TRBV4-1 and TRBJ1-4; D might be TRBD1 (5 bases). Germline V lookup: CDR1 MGHRA, CDR2 YSYEKL. V was clipped by 3 bases and J by 8 bases, with 31 bases between them. The CDR3 is 20 residues long. This chain's CDR3 is CASSHLQLAAAVRDREKLFF. DNA of the CDR3: TGCGCCAGCAGCCACCTGCAACTCGCGGCGGCGGTGAGGGACCGGGAAAAACTGTTTTTT.

In its sample, this clonotype was seen many times. The V and J genes are TRBV30 and TRBJ1-5; no clear D gene. The CDR3 is 15 residues long. V lost 1 base to trimming and J lost 3 bases, with 13 bases between them. CDR1 is GTSNPN, CDR2 SVGIG, per germline (reference sequence). The CDR3 DNA is TGTGCCTGGAGTGGAGACGCGCACACCAATCAGCCCCAGCATTTT. It is translated as CAWSGDAHTNQPQHF. The full variable domain, with the rest looked up from reference TRBV30 and TRBJ1-5, is SQTIHQWPATLVQPVGSPLSLECTVEGTSNPNLYWYRQAAGRGLQLLFYSVGIGQISSEVPQNLSASRPQDRQFILSSKKLLLSDSGFYLCAWSGDAHTNQPQHFGDGTRLSIL.

This clonotype was picked up one time. The chain joins TRBV20-1 to TRBJ1-1, with 10 bases matching TRBD1. V lost 6 bases to trimming and J lost 6 bases; unmatched junction nucleotides: 13. Germline V gene sequence: CDR1 DFQATT, CDR2 SNEGSKA (reference sequence). The CDR3 spans 15 residues. The CDR3 sequence: CSAPCWDRGDAEAFF. CDR3 DNA sequence: TGCAGTGCCCCCTGCTGGGACAGGGGAGACGCTGAAGCTTTCTTT.

This clonotype was seen more than once but under ten times. This chain uses TRBV4-1 with TRBJ2-3; 10 nucleotides align to TRBD2. Per germline, CDR1 MGHRA and CDR2 YSYEKL. The CDR3 runs to 17 residues. Trimming cost V 4 bases and J 6 bases; bases outside gene matches: 13. The CDR3 loop reads CASSRGNLAGVGDTQYF. The CDR3 region has the DNA TGCGCCAGCAGCCGCGGGAACCTAGCGGGAGTAGGGGATACGCAGTATTTT.

This clonotype occurred a few times. This chain links TRBV24-1 with TRBJ1-1; maybe TRBD1 (6 bases). Germline V gene sequence: CDR1 KGHDR, CDR2 SFDVKD. Trimming removed 6 bases from V and 3 bases from J, with 13 bases in between. This CDR3 region has 14 residues. Here the CDR3 reads CATSNTGRHTEAFF. The CDR3 coding sequence is TGTGCCACCAGTAACACAGGGCGGCACACTGAAGCTTTCTTT.

This clonotype was seen a few times. This rearrangement joins TRBV24-1 to TRBJ2-2, with 11 bases matching TRBD1. The germline V gene has CDR1 KGHDR and CDR2 SFDVKD. With 5 bases clipped from V and 6 bases from J, the junction kept 10 bases outside the gene matches. The CDR3 covers 17 residues. The CDR3, as DNA: TGTGCCACCAGTGCATTCCGGGACAGGGGGATATCCGGGGAGCTGTTTTTT. Protein: CATSAFRDRGISGELFF.

There are many counts of this clonotype. V is TRBV7-8 and J is TRBJ2-3; TRBD2 agrees at 7 bases. V trimming: 10 bases; J trimming: 5 bases; junction bases outside the gene matches: 12. The CDR3 is 14 residues long. From germline, CDR1 is SGHVS and CDR2 FQNEAQ. CDR3 sequence reads: CATSGTTLGDTQYF. The CDR3 coding sequence is TGTGCCACCTCCGGGACTACCCTTGGAGATACGCAGTATTTT. The full variable domain, in which reference TRBV7-8 and TRBJ2-3 provide the parts outside the CDR3, is GAGVSQSPRYKVAKRGQDVALRCDPISGHVSLFWYQQALGQGPEFLTYFQNEAQLDKSGLPSDRFFAERPEGSVSTLKIQRTQQEDSAVYLCATSGTTLGDTQYFGPGTRLTVL.

The chain joins TRBV6-1 to TRBJ2-7, with unresolved D. Germline V gene lookup returns CDR1 MNHNS and CDR2 SASEGT. The CDR3 has 14 residues. Trimming left V 3 bases short and J 2 bases short, with 11 bases between. Written as DNA, the CDR3 is TGTGCCAGCAGTGAGGACGTTGGCCCCTACGAGCAGTACTTC. Its protein is CASSEDVGPYEQYF.

This clonotype was detected a few times. The rearrangement uses TRBV5-1 and TRBJ2-3; 8 nucleotides agree with TRBD1. Trimming cost V 4 bases and J 4 bases; bases outside gene matches: 11. The V gene's germline CDR1 is SGHRS and CDR2 YFSETQ. CDR3 length: 16 residues. This CDR3 is CASSLGTGLNADTQYF. CDR3 DNA: TGCGCCAGCAGCCTCGGGACAGGCCTTAACGCAGATACGCAGTATTTT. The whole variable domain, filled in from reference TRBV5-1 and TRBJ2-3, reads KAGVTQTPRYLIKTRGQQVTLSCSPISGHRSVSWYQQTPGQGLQFLFEYFSETQRNKGNFPGRFSGRQFSNSRSEMNVSTLELGDSALYLCASSLGTGLNADTQYFGPGTRLTVL.

This clonotype was recorded a few times. The rearrangement joins TRBV9 to TRBJ1-2; D not certain. V lost 0 bases, J lost 3 bases, and 15 bases lay in between. The CDR3 spans 16 residues. Germline V lookup: CDR1 SGDLS, CDR2 YYNGEE. DNA for the CDR3: TGTGCCAGCAGCGTAGCTCCGGGCCCGCGGGACTATGGCTACACCTTC. Translation gives CASSVAPGPRDYGYTF.

The sample holds many counts of this clonotype. The chain has TRBV7-9 and TRBJ2-7; possibly TRBD1 or TRBD2 for D (6 bases each). The CDR3 is 14 residues long. Germline lookup yields CDR1 SEHNR and CDR2 FQNEAQ (reference sequence). Trimming pared 0 bases from V and 7 bases from J, leaving 13 bases between. Written as DNA, the CDR3 is TGTGCCAGCAGCTTAGCGCGGGACATCCCGGAGCAGTACTTC. This codes for CASSLARDIPEQYF.

This clonotype has at least ten counts. The J gene is TRBJ2-1, the V gene TRBV24-1; 8 bases are a match to TRBD1. The V gene's germline CDR1 is KGHDR and CDR2 SFDVKD. The CDR3 contains 15 residues. Trimming removed 4 bases from V and 4 bases from J; junction bases left unmatched: 5. The CDR3 loop is CATSDPGTGYNEQFF. CDR3 bases: TGTGCCACCAGTGACCCCGGGACAGGTTACAATGAGCAGTTCTTC.

In its sample, this clonotype was seen a few times. In DNA, the CDR3 is TGTGCCAGCAGCCCCTGGACAGCCGCCTCCTATGGCTACACCTTC. Protein sequence: CASSPWTAASYGYTF. The chain employs TRBV9 and TRBJ1-2, with D perhaps matching TRBD1 (6 bases). The germline V gene has CDR1 SGDLS and CDR2 YYNGEE. This CDR3 spans 15 amino acids. V gave up 4 bases and J gave up 4 bases, with 17 bases separating them. Variable domain in full (rest from reference TRBV9 and TRBJ1-2): DSGVTQTPKHLITATGQRVTLRCSPRSGDLSVYWYQQSLDQGLQFLIQYYNGEERAKGNILERFSAQQFPDLHSELNLSSLELGDSALYFCASSPWTAASYGYTFGSGTRLTVV.

The rearrangement uses TRBV10-1 and TRBJ2-2; D remains ambiguous. The CDR3 totals 14 residues. In germline, CDR1 is WNHNN, CDR2 SYGVQD (reference sequence). V lost 2 bases and J 1 base, leaving 5 bases between the germline ends. CDR3 sequence: CASSESRNTGELFF. The CDR3 nucleotides are TGCGCCAGCAGTGAGAGTCGGAACACCGGGGAGCTGTTTTTT.

This clonotype turned up a few times. In DNA, the CDR3 is TGCGCCAGCAGCTTGGACACCAAATCTCTCACTGAAGCTTTCTTT. Translation: CASSLDTKSLTEAFF. The V and J genes are TRBV5-1 and TRBJ1-1; D not resolved. Germline values: CDR1 SGHRS, CDR2 YFSETQ. This CDR3 comprises 15 residues. V was cut by 0 bases and J by 4 bases, with 13 bases left in between.

The rearrangement links TRBV3-1 to TRBJ2-5; 14 nucleotides match TRBD2. The J segment lost 1 base and the V segment lost 1 base, leaving 11 bases of the junction unmatched. The CDR3 length is 20 residues. Per the germline V gene, CDR1 is LGHDT and CDR2 is YNNKEL (reference sequence). This CDR3 is CASSQGGTSGSIPSQETQYF. The CDR3 DNA sequence: TGTGCCAGCAGCCAAGGCGGGACTAGCGGGAGTATCCCATCCCAAGAGACCCAGTACTTC.

The chain combines TRBV2 with TRBJ1-5, with D maybe TRBD1 (6 bases). The V gene's germline CDR1 is SNHLY and CDR2 FYNNEI. The CDR3 covers 17 residues. The V and J ends lost 6 bases and 0 bases respectively, with 18 bases between them. The DNA of the CDR3 is TGTGCCAGCAGACAGGGAGCCTTAACTTATAGCAATCAGCCCCAGCATTTT. It is translated as CASRQGALTYSNQPQHF.

The chain carries TRBV6-5 and TRBJ2-1; unclear D gene. Trimming shortened V by 0 bases and J by 7 bases, and 7 bases separated the two germline ends. This CDR3 is 13 amino acids long. Looked up from germline, CDR1 is MNHEY and CDR2 is SVGAGI. In DNA, the CDR3 is TGTGCCAGCAGTTACTCTAGGTGGAATGAGCAGTTCTTC. Amino acids: CASSYSRWNEQFF.

This clonotype came up a few times. This chain links TRBV2 with TRBJ2-5, with D maybe TRBD2 (5 bases). Germline values: CDR1 SNHLY, CDR2 FYNNEI. V lost 8 bases and J 4 bases, leaving 17 bases between the germline ends. The CDR3 loop spans 14 amino acids. Here the CDR3 reads CASGPGRRPETQYF. CDR3 DNA: TGTGCCAGCGGCCCCGGGCGGAGGCCAGAGACCCAGTACTTC.

This chain links TRBV6-1 with TRBJ2-1; 11 bases align to TRBD2. Germline trimming cut 6 bases from V and 7 bases from J; bases unmatched to any gene: 11. The CDR3 runs 16 residues. Per germline, CDR1 MNHNS and CDR2 SASEGT. CDR3 loop: CASRRQGTSGFNEQFF. The CDR3 nucleotides are TGTGCCAGCAGGCGCCAGGGGACTAGCGGTTTTAATGAGCAGTTCTTC.

In its sample, this clonotype was seen a few times. The CDR3 sequence: CASSQGWESGELFF. The CDR3 DNA reads TGTGCCAGCAGCCAAGGATGGGAGTCCGGGGAGCTGTTTTTT. The V call is TRBV4-2, the J call TRBJ2-2; possibly TRBD2 for D (5 bases). Germline lookup yields CDR1 LGHNA and CDR2 YNFKEQ. V dropped 1 base and J dropped 6 bases, with 9 bases sitting between them. The length of the CDR3 is 14 residues.